This is a list of T cell receptor beta chains from one sample in a study of CD8+ T cells in alopecia areata. Profiling relied on immunoSEQ multiplex PCR, and the TCRdb table lists in-frame clones only, not all of them. The table records about 200,000 clones, roughly 60% of them present only once. The material sequenced was CD4+ T cells sorted from blood, taken at week 24, from a patient treated with tofacitinib. The receptors come from a human donor with alopecia areata. The CDR3 runs from the conserved cysteine through the conserved F or W. Some rows mark clone size as missing; the rest say once, few, many or name a class of expanded clone.

TRBV5-1	TRBJ2-1	once	CASSPTGRGEQFF
TRBV2	TRBJ2-5	.	CASSGRETQYF
TRBV15	TRBJ1-5	.	CATSKTTGTSNQPQHF
TRBV5-1	TRBJ2-5	.	CASSTQAGGPKTQYF
TRBV23-1	TRBJ1-5	.	CASTPRKETGTLGQPQHF
TRBV27	TRBJ2-7	many	CASSLYGPEDEQYF
TRBV6-1	TRBJ2-5	.	CASSELWETQYF
TRBV5-1	TRBJ1-5	.	CASSPGQPNQPQHF
TRBV7-9	TRBJ1-1	.	CASSLAMGRGTEAFF
TRBV7-2	TRBJ2-1	.	CASSSTTGGNEQFF
TRBV15	TRBJ1-5	.	CATSRDRGSPNQPQHF
TRBV10-3	TRBJ2-3	.	CAISQTVSTDTQYF
TRBV5-1	TRBJ2-7	few	CASGWTGEYVEQYF
TRBV5-6	TRBJ2-5	.	CASSLEVGTGEETQYF
TRBV15	TRBJ2-7	.	CATSREPGTGGREQYF
TRBV5-1	TRBJ2-5	.	CASSLEETQYF
TRBV7-9	TRBJ1-1	.	CASSLGSGSEAFF
TRBV7-6	TRBJ1-2	.	CASTYRDRGHYGYTF
TRBV19	TRBJ1-2	many	CASLIPNYGYTF
TRBV9	TRBJ2-3	few	CASSFRDWGTQYF
TRBV10-3	TRBJ2-4	.	CAISAHRDRADKNIQYF
TRBV11-2	TRBJ1-2	.	CASSPQDYGYTF
TRBV27	TRBJ1-5	.	CASRPNRRSNQPQHF